This entry lists 18 T cell receptor beta chains sequenced from one sample in a study of CD8 T cells in Susac syndrome (dated by TCRdb to about 2019). Library method: the immunoSEQ multiplex PCR assay. RNA was extracted using the RNeasy kit, and about 0.45 to 1 microgram was reverse transcribed with random hexamers. TCRdb applied fastp at Q25 and MiXCR to the public reads, then kept only in-frame beta chains. Rows are combined by CDR3 protein, so each entry shows the most common genes and DNA. A total of fewer than 200,000 distinct CDR3 sequences appear in this sample, approximately 95% of them only once. The top ten hold around 0.15% of the sample. The specimen was CD8+ T cells from PBMCs. All receptors derive from a human donor with multiple sclerosis.

This chain links TRBV7-9 with TRBJ2-3, with TRBD2 matching over 10 bases. J was trimmed by 0 bases and V by 5 bases; bases with no gene match: 8. This CDR3 has 17 amino acids. Per germline, CDR1 SEHNR and CDR2 FQNEAQ (reference sequence). CDR3 in amino acids: CASSPWTSGDSTDTQYF. The CDR3 bases are TGTGCCAGCAGCCCCTGGACTAGCGGAGACAGCACAGATACGCAGTATTTT.

The chain combines TRBV27 with TRBJ2-7; D is uncertain. The CDR3 runs 16 residues. Trimming cost V 0 bases and J 0 bases, with 12 bases left between them. Germline loops: CDR1 MNHEY, CDR2 SMNVEV (reference sequence). For the CDR3, the DNA is TGTGCCAGCAGTTTATCGTATCCTACTTCCTCCTACGAGCAGTACTTC. This codes for CASSLSYPTSSYEQYF.

The chain couples TRBV20-1 to TRBJ1-5; D remains ambiguous. The CDR3 is 15 residues long. V dropped 5 bases and J dropped 2 bases, with 16 bases sitting between them. Germline lookup yields CDR1 DFQATT and CDR2 SNEGSKA (reference sequence). The CDR3 sequence is CSAADTIVGNQPQHF. In DNA form, the CDR3 reads TGCAGTGCTGCTGATACAATTGTGGGCAATCAGCCCCAGCATTTT.

The chain employs TRBV6-5 and TRBJ2-3; D is possibly TRBD2 (5 bases). Trimming pared 4 bases from V and 2 bases from J, leaving 10 bases between. Germline lookup yields CDR1 MNHEY and CDR2 SVGAGI. The CDR3 is 14 amino acids. The CDR3 DNA sequence: TGTGCCAGCAGTTGGCGGGCCAACACAGATACGCAGTATTTT. Protein sequence: CASSWRANTDTQYF.

This rearrangement joins TRBV12-3 or TRBV12-4 to TRBJ2-4; perhaps TRBD1 as D (6 bases). Trimming took 4 bases from V and 12 from J, leaving 16 bases between them. The CDR3 length is 13 residues. CDR3 protein: CASSSSLGGTQYF. The CDR3 DNA follows: TGTGCCAGCAGTTCTAGCCTAGGGGGAACTCAGTACTTC.

The genes are TRBV10-3 and TRBJ2-7; maybe TRBD2 (5 bases). CDR1 is ENHRY and CDR2 is SYGVKD in the germline V gene. V was pared by 0 bases and J by 0 bases, with 9 bases between. CDR3 length equals 15 residues. The CDR3 reads CAISESQRSSYEQYF. CDR3 in DNA: TGTGCCATCAGTGAGTCGCAGCGGAGCTCCTACGAGCAGTACTTC.

The chain uses TRBV7-2 and TRBJ2-1; D gene unclear. The CDR3 sequence is 15 residues long. V lost 5 bases to trimming and J lost 0 bases, with 11 bases between them. Germline assignment: CDR1 SGHTA and CDR2 FQGNSA. This chain's CDR3 is CASSPHKSSYNEQFF. DNA for the CDR3: TGTGCCAGCAGCCCCCATAAGAGCTCCTACAATGAGCAGTTCTTC.

The chain uses TRBV2 and TRBJ2-5, with 8 nucleotides matching TRBD1. Looked up from germline, CDR1 is SNHLY and CDR2 is FYNNEI. There are 14 residues in the CDR3. After removal of 5 bases from V and 4 bases from J, the junction contained 6 bases not matched to a gene. The CDR3 region has the DNA TGTGCCAGCAGTCCCAGGGGGCCGTTAGAGACCCAGTACTTC. This sequence encodes CASSPRGPLETQYF.

This clonotype was found once. The genes are TRBV20-1 and TRBJ2-1, with D maybe TRBD1 (5 bases). Trimming took 0 bases from V and 4 from J, leaving 13 bases between them. This CDR3 is 15 amino acids long. The germline V gene encodes CDR1 DFQATT and CDR2 SNEGSKA (reference sequence). CDR3: CSAREPLGRYNEQFF. DNA of the CDR3: TGCAGTGCTAGAGAGCCTTTGGGGCGATACAATGAGCAGTTCTTC.

The rearrangement joins TRBV7-9 to TRBJ2-2; weak D call: TRBD1 (7 bases). In germline, CDR1 is SEHNR, CDR2 FQNEAQ (reference sequence). The CDR3 is 16 residues long. V shed 5 bases and J shed 7 bases, with 20 bases lying between them. For the CDR3, the DNA is TGTGCCAGCAGCCACGGGGGACAGCGTATAGGCGGGGAGCTGTTTTTT. Its translation is CASSHGGQRIGGELFF.

The chain carries TRBV7-2 and TRBJ1-2; TRBD1 agrees at 7 bases. The CDR3 is 13 amino acids. V gave up 5 bases and J gave up 4 bases; unmatched junction bases: 4. Germline-derived CDR1 and CDR2 are SGHTA and FQGNSA. The CDR3 DNA sequence: TGTGCCAGCAGCCCCGGGACAGTCTATGGCTACACCTTC. This gives the protein CASSPGTVYGYTF.

This sequence joins TRBV29-1 and TRBJ2-5; D unclear. The CDR3 loop spans 16 amino acids. Trimming cost V 0 bases and J 0 bases, with 14 bases left between them. Germline assignment: CDR1 SQVTM and CDR2 ANQGSEA. The CDR3: CSVEDQAERYQETQYF. CDR3 nucleotide sequence: TGCAGCGTTGAAGATCAGGCCGAAAGATACCAAGAGACCCAGTACTTC. Variable domain in full (rest from reference TRBV29-1 and TRBJ2-5): SAVISQKPSRDICQRGTSLTIQCQVDSQVTMMFWYRQQPGQSLTLIATANQGSEATYESGFVIDKFPISRPNLTFSTLTVSNMSPEDSSIYLCSVEDQAERYQETQYFGPGTRLLVL.

The V gene is TRBV27, the J gene TRBJ2-7, with TRBD2 identical over 14 bases. The CDR3 spans 15 residues. Germline CDR1 is MNHEY and CDR2 is SMNVEV (reference sequence). With V trimmed by 5 bases and J by 5 bases, 5 bases remained unmatched. CDR3 region: CASSLTSGRGHEQYF. The CDR3 nucleotides read TGTGCCAGCAGTCTGACTAGCGGGAGGGGCCACGAGCAGTACTTC.

This clonotype was seen just once. The genes are TRBV7-9 and TRBJ2-1; 7 bases match TRBD2. V lost 5 bases, J lost 9 bases, and 10 bases stayed unmatched. Germline V lookup: CDR1 SEHNR, CDR2 FQNEAQ (reference sequence). This CDR3 comprises 14 residues. The CDR3 nucleotides read TGTGCCAGCAGCGGGGGACTATCCCAAGCTGAGCAGTTCTTC. Translating gives CASSGGLSQAEQFF.

J is TRBJ2-1 and V is TRBV27, with a possible D match to TRBD2 (6 bases). CDR1 and CDR2 (germline): MNHEY, SMNVEV (reference sequence). The CDR3 is 17 amino acids. V lost 3 bases and J 9 bases, leaving 24 bases between the germline ends. The CDR3 DNA is TGTGCCAGCAGTTTCGGGTGGGGGACGGGGGATACGGGTGAGCAGTTCTTC. Its protein product is CASSFGWGTGDTGEQFF.

The chain combines TRBV12-3 or TRBV12-4 with TRBJ2-7, with 7 positions matching TRBD1. The CDR3 covers 14 residues. The trim removed 6 bases at V and 5 bases at J, leaving 10 bases unmatched. CDR3 sequence reads: CASSADREIHEQYF. DNA for the CDR3: TGTGCCAGCAGCGCCGACAGGGAAATCCACGAGCAGTACTTC.

The chain has TRBV5-1 and TRBJ2-7, with D hard to call. The germline gives CDR1 SGHRS, CDR2 YFSETQ. The CDR3 totals 14 residues. V was clipped by 2 bases and J by 3 bases, with 12 bases between them. CDR3 DNA: TGCGCCAGCAGCTTCAGGCCAGACCTCTACGAGCAGTACTTC. The encoded protein is CASSFRPDLYEQYF. Looking up the rest from reference TRBV5-1 and TRBJ2-7 gives the full variable domain: KAGVTQTPRYLIKTRGQQVTLSCSPISGHRSVSWYQQTPGQGLQFLFEYFSETQRNKGNFPGRFSGRQFSNSRSEMNVSTLELGDSALYLCASSFRPDLYEQYFGPGTRLTVT.

The chain links TRBV10-3 to TRBJ2-3; weak D call: TRBD2 (6 bases). With 6 bases removed from V and 2 bases from J, the gap between germline ends came to 18 bases. CDR1 is ENHRY, CDR2 SYGVKD, per germline. This CDR3 has 16 residues. CDR3 DNA: TGTGCCATCAGCCACCGACTAGTGGTGGCCACAGATACGCAGTATTTT. Protein sequence: CAISHRLVVATDTQYF.